The next 18 T cell receptor beta chains were all read from a single sample in a study of T cells in Graves' hyperthyroidism and ophthalmopathy. TCR beta CDR3 region amplification was performed from RNA transcripts. A set of HTBI primers served as the primers for a first-round RT-PCR of the TCR CDR3. TCRdb reprocessed the multiplex PCR reads via MiXCR and lists one record per CDR3 protein. The data contain roughly 700,000 distinct CDR3 sequences, 17% of them singletons. The sample consisted of blood. Receptors were obtained from a man in his forties or fifties with Graves' hyperthyroidism.

Many counts were recorded for this clonotype. This chain uses TRBV2 with TRBJ1-3, with TRBD1 as a possible D gene (5 bases). Germline V gene data show CDR1 as SNHLY and CDR2 as FYNNEI. The CDR3 loop spans 15 amino acids. The V gene lost 7 bases and the J gene lost 0 bases, with 13 bases spanning the gap. The CDR3 spells CASTTGPSSGNTIYF. DNA of the CDR3: TGTGCCAGCACCACGGGACCGTCCTCTGGAAACACCATATATTTT. Full variable domain (outside the CDR3, taken from reference TRBV2 and TRBJ1-3): EPEVTQTPSHQVTQMGQEVILRCVPISNHLYFYWYRQILGQKVEFLVSFYNNEISEKSEIFDDQFSVERPDGSNFTLKIRSTKLEDSAMYFCASTTGPSSGNTIYFGEGSWLTVV.

This chain joins TRBV12-3 or TRBV12-4 and TRBJ2-1, with TRBD2 matching over 7 bases. With V trimmed by 2 bases and J by 7 bases, 11 bases remained unmatched. This CDR3 spans 16 amino acids. CDR3 protein: CASSLWTSYDLNEQFF. CDR3 DNA: TGTGCCAGCAGTTTATGGACTAGTTACGACTTGAATGAGCAGTTCTTC.

This clonotype was recorded many times. This chain uses TRBV19 with TRBJ2-2, with 8 bases lining up with TRBD1. CDR1 is LNHDA and CDR2 is SQIVND in the germline V gene (reference sequence). The V segment lost 3 bases and the J segment 1 base; nucleotides outside the gene matches: 1. The CDR3 is made up of 15 amino acids. In DNA form, the CDR3 reads TGTGCCAGTAGTATCGGGACAGGGAACACCGGGGAGCTGTTTTTT. It translates to CASSIGTGNTGELFF.

This clonotype was counted many times. This chain joins TRBV2 and TRBJ2-1; maybe TRBD2 (6 bases). Germline CDR1 reads SNHLY; CDR2 reads FYNNEI. The CDR3 has 14 amino acids. Trimming stripped 5 bases from V and 7 bases from J, with 15 bases between. CDR3 nucleotides: TGTGCCAGCAGTCTACGGGAGAGGGAAAATGAGCAGTTCTTC. Its protein product is CASSLRERENEQFF. Supplemented by reference TRBV2 and TRBJ2-1, the full variable domain reads EPEVTQTPSHQVTQMGQEVILRCVPISNHLYFYWYRQILGQKVEFLVSFYNNEISEKSEIFDDQFSVERPDGSNFTLKIRSTKLEDSAMYFCASSLRERENEQFFGPGTRLTVL.

This clonotype was detected only a few times. CDR3: CSGITGRHTEAFF. The CDR3 DNA sequence: TGCAGCGGTATTACAGGGCGGCACACTGAAGCTTTCTTT. The chain employs TRBV29-1 and TRBJ1-1; possibly TRBD1 for D (6 bases). The V end lost 7 bases, the J end lost 3 bases, and 15 bases lay between the germline ends. Germline V gene data show CDR1 as SQVTM and CDR2 as ANQGSEA. This CDR3 is built from 13 residues.

This clonotype was recorded many times. The V gene is TRBV29-1, the J gene TRBJ2-5; D ambiguous. Germline loops: CDR1 SQVTM, CDR2 ANQGSEA. This CDR3 is built from 13 residues. With 5 bases removed from V and 0 bases from J, the gap between germline ends came to 10 bases. The CDR3 loop reads CSVQWAHQETQYF. As DNA, the CDR3 is TGCAGCGTTCAGTGGGCCCACCAAGAGACCCAGTACTTC.

This clonotype was observed at least ten times. J is TRBJ1-2 and V is TRBV19, with D possibly being TRBD1 (5 bases). The CDR3 extends over 11 amino acids. V was shortened by 9 bases and J by 5 bases, with 10 bases between the two germline ends. Germline assignment: CDR1 LNHDA and CDR2 SQIVND (reference sequence). The CDR3 protein is CASRTRYGYTF. The DNA for the CDR3 is TGTGCCAGCCGGACACGATATGGCTACACCTTC.

This clonotype was seen at least ten times. The chain has TRBV7-3 and TRBJ2-7, with D perhaps TRBD1 (6 bases). This CDR3 region has 15 residues. Germline values: CDR1 SGHTA, CDR2 FQGTGA. Trimming pared 1 base from V and 6 bases from J, leaving 16 bases between. As DNA, the CDR3 is TGTGCCAGCAGCTTAAGAAGCACAGGGATCGGCGAGCAGTACTTC. This translates into CASSLRSTGIGEQYF.

This clonotype was observed a few times. The chain combines TRBV9 with TRBJ2-1, with 7 nucleotides matching TRBD1. The CDR3 runs 16 residues. V lost 0 bases and J lost 6; bases outside the gene matches: 9. Germline V lookup: CDR1 SGDLS, CDR2 YYNGEE. Here the CDR3 reads CASSVGEGGAVNEQFF. DNA for the CDR3: TGTGCCAGCAGCGTAGGAGAAGGGGGCGCGGTCAATGAGCAGTTCTTC.

This clonotype was detected ten times or more. Mismatch with germline at one junction end may stem from a read error. The rearrangement joins TRBV11-3 to TRBJ2-1, with D unclear. The CDR3 extends over 14 amino acids. Germline V gene data show CDR1 as SGHNT and CDR2 as YENEEA. The CDR3 nucleotides are TGTGCCAGCAGCATAGAGCACAGTAGCAATGAGCAGTTCTTC. Protein sequence: CASSIEHSSNEQFF.

In its sample, this clonotype was seen many times. V usage is TRBV7-9 and J usage is TRBJ1-4, with D hard to call. The germline V gene has CDR1 SEHNR and CDR2 FQNEAQ (reference sequence). The germline V and J ends were trimmed by 0 bases and 0 bases, with 5 bases remaining between them. This CDR3 spans 15 amino acids. The CDR3 nucleotides read TGTGCCAGCAGCTTAGCCCGTGCAACTAATGAAAAACTGTTTTTT. This sequence encodes CASSLARATNEKLFF.

This clonotype was seen many times. The V and J genes are TRBV7-6 and TRBJ2-1, with 8 bases aligning to TRBD1. J gave up 1 base and V 2 bases, and 4 bases lay outside the gene matches. From germline, CDR1 is SGHVS and CDR2 FNYEAQ. The CDR3 extends over 16 amino acids. CDR3 in amino acids: CASSLKTGASYNEQFF. CDR3 nucleotides: TGTGCCAGCAGCTTAAAGACAGGGGCATCCTACAATGAGCAGTTCTTC.

This clonotype was picked up many times. This chain connects TRBV5-1 to TRBJ1-1; D not resolved. The CDR3 is 16 amino acids. Germline CDR1 SGHRS, CDR2 YFSETQ. V was trimmed by 4 bases and J by 1 base, leaving 17 bases between them. The CDR3 sequence is CASSRGYSTANTEAFF. CDR3 DNA sequence: TGCGCCAGCAGCCGAGGCTATTCCACCGCGAACACTGAAGCTTTCTTT.

This clonotype was observed a handful of times. CDR3 region: CASRIGGSGANVLTF. DNA of the CDR3: TGTGCCAGTAGAATCGGGGGCTCTGGGGCCAACGTCCTGACTTTC. The chain is built from TRBV19 and TRBJ2-6; D possibly corresponds to TRBD2 (6 bases). Germline V lookup: CDR1 LNHDA, CDR2 SQIVND (reference sequence). Trimming took off 6 bases at V and 0 bases at J, with 9 bases between the two ends. There are 15 residues in the CDR3.

This clonotype came up many times. The chain carries TRBV15 and TRBJ2-6; no definite D call. V lost 3 bases and J 2 bases, leaving 17 bases between the germline ends. Germline V gene sequence: CDR1 LNHNV, CDR2 YYDKDF (reference sequence). This CDR3 is 18 amino acids long. The DNA for the CDR3 is TGTGCCACCAGCAGCAAATCGGCTTCCCGGGCTGGGGCCAACGTCCTGACTTTC. Amino acids: CATSSKSASRAGANVLTF.

This clonotype was picked up a small number of times. V usage is TRBV27 and J usage is TRBJ2-3, with 9 nucleotides matching TRBD1. Germline CDR1 is MNHEY and CDR2 is SMNVEV (reference sequence). The CDR3 is made up of 18 amino acids. V lost 2 bases, J lost 4 bases, and 13 bases stayed unmatched. The CDR3 DNA follows: TGTGCCAGCAGTTTAGGGGACAGGGTAGTTTCTCGGGCAGATACGCAGTATTTT. Translating it yields CASSLGDRVVSRADTQYF.

This clonotype has just a few counts. V usage is TRBV6-1 and J usage is TRBJ2-7; D tentatively reads TRBD1 or TRBD2 (7 bases each). Trimming left V 6 bases short and J 9 bases short, with 21 bases between. Germline-derived CDR1 and CDR2 are MNHNS and SASEGT. The CDR3 is 14 residues long. The CDR3 sequence: CASSPPGGVRRQYF. The CDR3 region has the DNA TGTGCCAGCAGCCCCCCAGGGGGGGTCAGGAGGCAGTACTTC.

This sequence joins TRBV11-2 and TRBJ1-3; D remains unclear. CDR3 length equals 15 residues. The germline V gene encodes CDR1 SGHAT and CDR2 FQNNGV. V gave up 1 base and J gave up 2 bases, with 9 bases separating them. Written as DNA, the CDR3 is TGTGCCAGCAGCTTAGGAAGTGTGGCTGGAAACACCATATATTTT. Its protein is CASSLGSVAGNTIYF. Combining the CDR3 with reference TRBV11-2 and TRBJ1-3 gives the whole variable domain EAGVAQSPRYKIIEKRQSVAFWCNPISGHATLYWYQQILGQGPKLLIQFQNNGVVDDSQLPKDRFSAERLKGVDSTLKIQPAKLEDSAVYLCASSLGSVAGNTIYFGEGSWLTVV.